Each of the 20 T cell receptor beta chains below was sequenced from the same sample in a study of Ad26.COV2.S vaccination and SARS-CoV-2 variants. As for treatment: some 20 received Ad26.COV2.S at low or high dose, single or two shots; several received placebo; per-sample allocation not given. The samples were gathered on day 63 after the first injection of vaccine or placebo. Here immunoSEQ multiplex PCR was the method, and the copy in TCRdb shows in-frame clones only, minus some. Found here are roughly 390,000 clones, more than 85% of them singletons; the top ten hold roughly 3%. The sequenced sample was peripheral blood, obtained in a trial of Ad26.COV2.S vaccine versus placebo. The receptor source for this set is a person aged 18-60 years who received the Ad26.COV2.S COVID-19 vaccine or a placebo.

This clone was counted a single time. This chain connects TRBV7-9 to TRBJ2-2; D possibly corresponds to TRBD1 (5 bases). The germline CDR1 and CDR2 sequences are SEHNR and FQNEAQ (reference sequence). V shed 5 bases and J shed 7 bases, with 17 bases lying between them. This CDR3 is built from 15 residues. CDR3 in DNA: TGTGCCAGCAGCCTCCGTAAGGGAACAGGCGGGGAGCTGTTTTTT. It codes for CASSLRKGTGGELFF.

This sequence joins TRBV7-6 and TRBJ1-5; 8 positions agree with TRBD1. J was trimmed by 6 bases and V by 5 bases; bases with no gene match: 12. Germline-derived CDR1 and CDR2 are SGHVS and FNYEAQ. CDR3 length: 16 amino acids. CDR3 DNA sequence: TGTGCCAGCAGCGACGGGACAGGCGGGGGTCCTCAGCCCCAGCATTTT. Encoded protein: CASSDGTGGGPQPQHF.

The J gene is TRBJ2-1, the V gene TRBV7-8; D is possibly TRBD1 or TRBD2 (5 bases each). The CDR3 has 13 amino acids. V lost 5 bases and J lost 3, with 8 bases in between. The germline gives CDR1 SGHVS, CDR2 FQNEAQ. Written as DNA, the CDR3 is TGTGCCAGCAGCCGGGACGTCTACAATGAGCAGTTCTTC. Protein sequence: CASSRDVYNEQFF.

The chain is built from TRBV5-1 and TRBJ1-6, with unresolved D. Germline values: CDR1 SGHRS, CDR2 YFSETQ. The CDR3 is 16 amino acids. V lost 0 bases and J 7 bases, leaving 14 bases between the germline ends. CDR3 residues: CASSLGQPLQNSPLHF. The CDR3 region has the DNA TGCGCCAGCAGCTTGGGGCAGCCTCTTCAAAATTCACCCCTCCACTTT.

The chain is built from TRBV24-1 and TRBJ2-1; 9 bases are a match to TRBD2. J was trimmed by 4 bases and V by 3 bases; bases with no gene match: 6. From germline, CDR1 is KGHDR and CDR2 SFDVKD. The CDR3 runs to 16 residues. The CDR3 sequence: CATSDNSGGWYNEQFF. The CDR3 DNA follows: TGTGCCACCAGTGATAATAGCGGGGGTTGGTACAATGAGCAGTTCTTC.

This clone was counted a few times. The rearrangement uses TRBV5-4 and TRBJ2-7; a possible D gene is TRBD1 (6 bases). Trimming took 1 base from V and 6 from J, leaving 11 bases between them. Germline lookup yields CDR1 SGHNT and CDR2 YYREEE (reference sequence). The CDR3 contains 13 residues. CDR3 region: CASSLTGTREQYF. The CDR3 nucleotides read TGTGCCAGCAGCTTGACAGGGACGCGCGAGCAGTACTTC. Full variable domain (remainder filled in from reference TRBV5-4 and TRBJ2-7): ETGVTQSPTHLIKTRGQQVTLRCSSQSGHNTVSWYQQALGQGPQFIFQYYREEENGRGNFPPRFSGLQFPNYSSELNVNALELDDSALYLCASSLTGTREQYFGPGTRLTVT.

The rearrangement uses TRBV2 and TRBJ2-4, with TRBD2 matching over 10 bases. Germline assignment: CDR1 SNHLY and CDR2 FYNNEI. The CDR3 runs 16 residues. The V segment lost 2 bases and the J segment 6 bases; nucleotides outside the gene matches: 7. DNA for the CDR3: TGTGCCAGCAGTGAAAGGAGCGGGGGGGCCGGAAACATTCAGTACTTC. Translated: CASSERSGGAGNIQYF.

This clone has just one count. The rearrangement uses TRBV5-5 and TRBJ1-1, with D unclear. CDR1 and CDR2 (germline): SGHKS, YYEKEE (reference sequence). The CDR3 runs to 14 residues. Trimming stripped 3 bases from V and 10 bases from J, with 19 bases between. For the CDR3, the DNA is TGTGCCAGCAGCTATATCATGGGAATCGAGGGAGCTTTCTTT. Residues: CASSYIMGIEGAFF.

The chain recombines TRBV2 with TRBJ1-2, with TRBD1 matching 9 bases. Germline trimming cut 4 bases from V and 4 bases from J; bases unmatched to any gene: 7. CDR3 length: 15 residues. Germline V lookup: CDR1 SNHLY, CDR2 FYNNEI. The CDR3 region is CASSVGTGSLYGYTF. In DNA form, the CDR3 reads TGTGCCAGCAGTGTCGGGACAGGGTCCCTCTATGGCTACACCTTC. The entire variable domain, with the rest obtained from reference TRBV2 and TRBJ1-2, is as follows: EPEVTQTPSHQVTQMGQEVILRCVPISNHLYFYWYRQILGQKVEFLVSFYNNEISEKSEIFDDQFSVERPDGSNFTLKIRSTKLEDSAMYFCASSVGTGSLYGYTFGSGTRLTVV.

This clone has just one count. V gene TRBV3-1 (or the pseudogene TRBV3-2) combines with J gene TRBJ1-2, with TRBD1 identical over 8 bases. Losses at the gene ends were 5 bases for V and 4 bases for J; bases not matched to a gene: 6. The germline gives CDR1 LGHDT, CDR2 YNNKEL (reference sequence). The CDR3 consists of 14 residues. CDR3 residues: CASSIQGAPYGYTF. CDR3 DNA: TGTGCCAGCAGCATTCAGGGGGCCCCCTATGGCTACACCTTC.

The gene calls are TRBV5-1 and TRBJ2-5; possibly TRBD1 for D (5 bases). V was trimmed by 0 bases and J by 7 bases, leaving 13 bases between them. The CDR3 sequence is 14 residues long. Germline V gene lookup returns CDR1 SGHRS and CDR2 YFSETQ. CDR3 loop: CASSLGGREGTQYF. The CDR3 coding sequence is TGCGCCAGCAGCTTGGGGGGCCGTGAAGGGACCCAGTACTTC. Full variable domain (missing parts from reference TRBV5-1 and TRBJ2-5): KAGVTQTPRYLIKTRGQQVTLSCSPISGHRSVSWYQQTPGQGLQFLFEYFSETQRNKGNFPGRFSGRQFSNSRSEMNVSTLELGDSALYLCASSLGGREGTQYFGPGTRLLVL.

The chain couples TRBV10-3 to TRBJ2-6; D uncertain. Germline V CDR1 and CDR2: ENHRY, SYGVKD. With 8 bases removed from V and 2 bases from J, the gap between germline ends came to 4 bases. This CDR3 is 12 amino acids long. The CDR3 region is CAIGTGANVLTF. CDR3 DNA sequence: TGTGCCATCGGCACTGGGGCCAACGTCCTGACTTTC.

V usage is TRBV2 and J usage is TRBJ2-1; 10 nucleotides align to TRBD1. From germline, CDR1 is SNHLY and CDR2 FYNNEI. The CDR3 length is 16 residues. J was trimmed by 8 bases and V by 5 bases; bases with no gene match: 12. Here the CDR3 reads CASSFRQGARGDEQFF. In nucleotides, the CDR3 is TGTGCCAGCAGTTTCCGACAGGGGGCGCGAGGGGATGAGCAGTTCTTC.

The chain has TRBV6-1 and TRBJ1-1; perhaps TRBD1 as D (6 bases). The CDR3 is 14 amino acids. V lost 2 bases and J 1 base, leaving 8 bases between the germline ends. Germline V gene sequence: CDR1 MNHNS, CDR2 SASEGT. The CDR3 is CASSEWDKNTEAFF. The CDR3 DNA follows: TGTGCCAGCAGTGAATGGGACAAGAACACTGAAGCTTTCTTT.

This chain links TRBV14 with TRBJ2-1; D may be TRBD2 (6 bases). This CDR3 is built from 15 residues. V lost 4 bases and J 1 base, leaving 11 bases between the germline ends. From germline, CDR1 is SGHDN and CDR2 FVKESK. This CDR3 reads CASSPLALSYNEQFF. The CDR3 DNA follows: TGTGCCAGCAGCCCCCTAGCGCTTTCCTACAATGAGCAGTTCTTC. Complete variable domain (other parts from reference TRBV14 and TRBJ2-1): EAGVTQFPSHSVIEKGQTVTLRCDPISGHDNLYWYRRVMGKEIKFLLHFVKESKQDESGMPNNRFLAERTGGTYSTLKVQPAELEDSGVYFCASSPLALSYNEQFFGPGTRLTVL.

The V call is TRBV4-1, the J call TRBJ2-6, with 8 bases aligning to TRBD1. This CDR3 spans 15 amino acids. Germline CDR1 is MGHRA and CDR2 is YSYEKL. V lost 6 bases, J lost 3 bases, and 4 bases stayed unmatched. CDR3 nucleotide sequence: TGCGCCAGCAGGGACAGGGAACGTGGGGCCAACGTCCTGACTTTC. Residues: CASRDRERGANVLTF.

The V and J genes are TRBV7-2 and TRBJ1-5; unclear D gene. Germline lookup yields CDR1 SGHTA and CDR2 FQGNSA. Trimming took 0 bases from V and 3 from J, leaving 9 bases between them. There are 15 residues in the CDR3. In DNA, the CDR3 is TGTGCCAGCAGCTTAGCGGGAGCAGCCAATCAGCCCCAGCATTTT. As protein: CASSLAGAANQPQHF. Looking up the rest from reference TRBV7-2 and TRBJ1-5 gives the full variable domain: GAGVSQSPSNKVTEKGKDVELRCDPISGHTALYWYRQSLGQGLEFLIYFQGNSAPDKSGLPSDRFSAERTGGSVSTLTIQRTQQEDSAVYLCASSLAGAANQPQHFGDGTRLSIL.

The V and J genes are TRBV3-1 (or the pseudogene TRBV3-2) and TRBJ1-3, with 12 bases aligning to TRBD1. J gave up 0 bases and V 2 bases, and 8 bases lay outside the gene matches. The CDR3 has 19 amino acids. Per germline, CDR1 LGHDT and CDR2 YNNKEL (reference sequence). The CDR3 reads CASSQPGTGGPYSGNTIYF. CDR3 nucleotides: TGTGCCAGCAGCCAACCCGGGACAGGGGGCCCTTACTCTGGAAACACCATATATTTT.

This sequence joins TRBV15 and TRBJ1-1; D unclear. CDR1 is LNHNV, CDR2 YYDKDF, per germline (reference sequence). The CDR3 is 13 amino acids. V shed 0 bases and J shed 1 base, with 3 bases lying between them. CDR3 nucleotides: TGTGCCACCAGCAGAGACGGGAACACTGAAGCTTTCTTT. It specifies CATSRDGNTEAFF. The full variable domain, its missing parts supplied by reference TRBV15 and TRBJ1-1, is DAMVIQNPRYQVTQFGKPVTLSCSQTLNHNVMYWYQQKSSQAPKLLFHYYDKDFNNEADTPDNFQSRRPNTSFCFLDIRSPGLGDTAMYLCATSRDGNTEAFFGQGTRLTVV.

This chain uses TRBV7-2 with TRBJ2-2; 9 bases are shared with TRBD2. There are 18 residues in the CDR3. Germline V gene lookup returns CDR1 SGHTA and CDR2 FQGNSA. V was clipped by 1 base and J by 4 bases; unmatched bases: 10. This CDR3 is CASSLELAGPLGTGELFF. DNA for the CDR3: TGTGCCAGCAGCTTAGAACTAGCGGGCCCATTGGGCACCGGGGAGCTGTTTTTT.